This is a list of T cell receptor beta chains from one sample in a study of regulatory T cells in long-lasting Graves disease. MiXCR was run by TCRdb on the multiplex PCR reads, yielding one entry per CDR3 protein. The sample yields a few hundred thousand distinct CDR3 sequences, under 20% seen once. The same sample was also used in a study of T cells in Graves' hyperthyroidism and ophthalmopathy.

Sequencing used peripheral blood mononuclear cells (PBMCs), obtained at new diagnosis, from a patient treated with antithyroid drugs. The receptors here all came from a young woman with Graves disease. Both conserved end residues are part of each CDR3. Each record gives: J gene, V gene, CDR3 protein.

>TRBJ2-6|TRBV20-1
CSARDRGGAGANVLTF
>TRBJ1-1|TRBV12-3/TRBV12-4
CASSLGVGGMNTEAFF
>TRBJ1-2|TRBV12-3/TRBV12-4
CASSSGPTAGGYTF
>TRBJ2-3|TRBV7-9
CASSPGLFRDTQYF
>TRBJ2-3|TRBV20-1
CSAAGRGATDTQYF
>TRBJ2-3|TRBV4-2
CASSQDVYGRLDTQYF
>TRBJ2-1|TRBV7-8
CASSLTSLSYNEQFF
>TRBJ1-5|TRBV7-9
CASSYTGRSNQPQHF
>TRBJ2-1|TRBV20-1
CSARAGGGNEQFF
>TRBJ2-7|TRBV13
CASSLASGSLGEQYF
>TRBJ1-5|TRBV7-8
CASSLVSGDSNQPRHF